This T cell receptor (beta chain) stems from a study of T cells in Graves' hyperthyroidism and ophthalmopathy (dated by TCRdb to the late 2010s). For context, the study as a whole: TCR V-J signatures able to tell the groups apart were searched for in a discovery cohort of 90 to 100 patients, of whom about 40 had Graves' ophthalmopathy and 55 to 60 had stable Graves' hyperthyroidism. Prospective prediction of ophthalmopathy was tested in an independent validation cohort consisting of 18 hyperthyroidism patients and more than 15 patients who later progressed to ophthalmopathy. The approximately 90 discovery patients were randomly split 7:3 into training and test sets. The study also compared thyroid tissue and blood T-cell repertoires from five or six Graves' hyperthyroidism patients. After sampling, hyperthyroidism patients received methimazole starting at 30 mg daily, and ophthalmopathy patients received high-dose intravenous methylprednisolone. According to the paper, TCR Vbeta CDR3 sequencing was carried out on 135 peripheral blood samples, which came from under 50 ophthalmopathy, about 75 hyperthyroidism and approximately 17 progressor patients.

CDR1 and CDR2 are read off the germline V gene (reference sequence) as LNHDA and SQIVND. The CDR3 covers 13 residues, taking in both the cysteine and the phenylalanine. CDR3 DNA is the only sequence kept; it has 39 bases, read in frame from the first base. V is clipped by 3 bases and J by 6 bases, and the sequence between their germline boundaries is 11 bases long. The research as a whole found: Sample size was not statistically predetermined, and blinding of investigators to group allocation was not performed. Ophthalmopathy was separated from stable hyperthyroidism by a 13 V-J signature model, with roughly 88% sensitivity and roughly 81% specificity obtained in cross-validation and 80%/75% obtained in testing. Most expanded thyroid clonotypes (frequency above 0.001) were also detected in blood, suggesting blood repertoires may reflect thyroid immune responses. In validation, the model predicted progression to ophthalmopathy a median of roughly 6.5 months before onset, with around 70% sensitivity and nearly 75% specificity.

TCR beta CDR3 regions were amplified from RNA transcripts. The TCR CDR3 was subjected to a first round of RT-PCR using the HTBI primer set and the Qiagen OneStep RT-PCR kit. The libraries were constructed in a second round of multiplex PCR and then size-selected and purified. Libraries were sequenced paired-end with 100 bp reads on an Illumina HiSeq2000. In the source study's methods: SOAPnuke was used to process the raw data, removing reads that contained adapters or uncalled bases, had a mean Phred below 15, or lacked an exact match to the constant primer or identifier. High-quality paired reads were merged with COPE v1.2.5, and unique nucleotide sequences were defined as clonotypes. Clonotypes were aligned to IMGT TRBV, TRBD and TRBJ reference segments using MiTCR v1.1. The analysis was restricted to V-J combinations with a frequency above 0.0001, which together covered 99.2% of the repertoires. A TCS score was defined as the ratio between F50 (clonal expansion) and ExV (chaos), using BLOSUM62-based TCRdist between CDR3 peptides within each V-J. Welch's t-statistics and random forest reduced some 510 V-J features to roughly 13, which were used in a naive Bayes classifier (R e1071). TCRdb cleaned the public reads at Q25 with fastp, built clones with MiXCR and kept in-frame beta chains. CDR3 protein sequences are deduplicated, and each keeps its most common genes and DNA. TCRdb, not the original authors, processed these V and J calls. The sample profile shows about 560,000 distinct CDR3 sequences; roughly 50% of them were found once. The ten largest clones take up roughly 8.2% of the sample.

Stable Graves' hyperthyroidism was defined as the absence of progression to ophthalmopathy over 18 months of follow-up. Hyperthyroidism patients were newly diagnosed, with disease duration under 2 months, and aged 18 to 65 years. Any patient with an uncontrolled infection, another autoimmune disease, pregnancy or lactation was excluded. Diagnoses relied on clinical symptoms, serum thyroxine and TRAb, thyroid ultrasound and orbital computed tomography. Total RNA was extracted with Trizol reagent, and quality was checked on an Agilent 2100 Bioanalyzer. This clonotype turned up a few times. This clone's antigen is unknown. No much larger clonotype is one base removed from it; base qualities were not supplied.

Recombination linked TRBV19 to TRBJ1-1; TRBD1 is possibly the D segment (5 matching bases). Sequencing input: peripheral blood or thyroid tissue (not recorded which). This TCR was recovered from a woman between 18 and 29 years old with Graves' hyperthyroidism. Donor details come from another sample of the same person, matched by shared clones. CDR3 reads: CASSIDSPSEAFF. The DNA sequence reads TGTGCCAGTAGTATTGACAGCCCGTCTGAAGCTTTCTTT.